Listed below are T cell receptor beta chains from one sample, sequenced in a study of cytotoxic CD8 clonotypes in ibrutinib-treated CLL. Clones were read by immunoSEQ multiplex PCR, and TCRdb kept only the in-frame ones, dropping some. The table has roughly 300,000 clones, 60% to 80% seen once. Sample: PBMCs, taken at disease progression, from a patient treated with ibrutinib. Source of these receptors: a human donor with chronic lymphocytic leukemia. Both conserved end residues are part of each CDR3. The size of a clone is reported for some rows only, either as once, few or many, or as a class for expanded clones.

NA,TRBJ2-3,TRBV19,CASSTTGILSTDTQYF
NA,TRBJ1-2,TRBV10-3,CAISERVASNYGYTF
few,TRBJ2-3,TRBV7-9,CASSLEEGTQYF
NA,TRBJ2-7,TRBV11-2,CASSSLPRYRYEQYF
few,TRBJ1-5,TRBV6-7,CASSRPREIYSNQPQHF
NA,TRBJ2-7,TRBV18,CASSPQGGSYEQYF
few,TRBJ2-3,TRBV5-1,CASSPGTAASTDTQYF
NA,TRBJ2-7,TRBV18,CASSSRMGTYEQYF
once,TRBJ1-6,TRBV6-6,CASSYASDNSPLHF
NA,TRBJ2-1,TRBV20-1,CSAPLTNEQFF
NA,TRBJ2-5,TRBV25-1,CASSVDRRFQETQYF
NA,TRBJ2-7,TRBV19,CASSIGGRGYEQYF
NA,TRBJ2-3,TRBV5-8,CASSRGLDSTDTQYF
NA,TRBJ2-3,TRBV5-1,CASSSDKSTDTQYF
NA,TRBJ2-1,TRBV7-2,CASSKGPGRNEQFF
once,TRBJ2-3,TRBV9,CASSETRLAGGLTDTQYF
NA,TRBJ1-2,TRBV18,CASSPGQGLPMKGYTF
few,TRBJ2-3,TRBV5-1,CASSEPTVPDTQYF
NA,TRBJ2-3,TRBV7-9,CASSPPDRGRASTDTQYF
NA,TRBJ1-4,TRBV19,CASSIDLTSTNEKLFF
NA,TRBJ2-3,TRBV29-1,CSVKPGVGDTQYF
NA,TRBJ1-6,TRBV13,CASSPLNSPLHF
NA,TRBJ1-2,TRBV11-2,CASSLDRTTRYNYGYTF
few,TRBJ1-5,TRBV5-1,CASSLGDRGLQPQHF
NA,TRBJ1-2,TRBV2,CASRQEYNYGYTF
NA,TRBJ2-3,TRBV29-1,CSVESGLAVPDTQYF
NA,TRBJ2-1,TRBV4-3,CASSQLAGTYNEQFF
NA,TRBJ2-5,TRBV6-5,CATTLAGGVETQYF
NA,TRBJ2-3,TRBV9,CASSPRGTGGKTDTQYF
NA,TRBJ2-5,TRBV29-1,CSVVDPVSQETQYF
NA,TRBJ2-7,TRBV19,CAVGDRAREQYF
NA,TRBJ2-1,TRBV5-8,CASSAGQGYNEQFF
NA,TRBJ2-1,TRBV10-3,CAISGDYGTGRHEQFF
NA,TRBJ2-7,TRBV5-1,CASSPATPGAGAYEQYF
NA,TRBJ2-1,TRBV2,CASSGTANNEQFF
NA,TRBJ2-7,TRBV6-1,CASNGLQSYEQYF
NA,TRBJ2-3,TRBV28,CASSFRRDLTDTQYF
NA,TRBJ2-7,TRBV29-1,CSARRGTVYEQYF
NA,TRBJ2-1,TRBV9,CASSVYLEGEQFF
NA,TRBJ1-5,TRBV6-5,CAAGTSNQPQHF
NA,TRBJ2-1,TRBV6-5,CASSYSILGFNEQFF
few,TRBJ2-7,TRBV5-8,CAVGAYEQYF
once,TRBJ1-2,TRBV11-2,CASSLGQGSGYTF
NA,TRBJ2-7,TRBV4-1,CASSPGPSHYPSYEQYF
NA,TRBJ1-1,TRBV6-5,CASRTGGAGTEAFF
NA,TRBJ2-3,TRBV21-1,CASSKVRRDTQYF
NA,TRBJ2-2,TRBV7-2,CASRGTVPGELFF
NA,TRBJ2-5,TRBV2,CASRLVYAETQYF
NA,TRBJ2-7,TRBV7-6,CASSPRAGLAGVPYEQYF
few,TRBJ2-2,TRBV18,CASSPPVQNTGELFF
NA,TRBJ2-7,TRBV28,CASSPPRDYEQYF
NA,TRBJ2-7,TRBV2,CASTEWRREAEQYF
NA,TRBJ1-1,TRBV6-1,CASSSTILAEAFF
NA,TRBJ2-3,TRBV13,CASSLLLTGGADTQYF
NA,TRBJ2-1,TRBV11-3,CASSLGPPYNEQFF
NA,TRBJ1-2,TRBV6-6,CASVPGGSYGYTF
few,TRBJ2-7,TRBV7-2,CASSLDRDEQYF
NA,TRBJ1-2,TRBV11-2,CASSLGVLRRDYGYTF
NA,TRBJ2-1,TRBV11-2,CASSRGLYNEQFF